This TCR beta chain was profiled in a study of T cell changes during pregnancy in multiple sclerosis. CDR1 SGDLS and CDR2 YYNGEE come from the germline V gene. V shed 0 bases, J shed 5 bases, and the junction held 7 bases outside the gene matches. The CDR3 sequence is 15 residues long. Generated by immunoSEQ multiplex PCR, the TCRdb table keeps only in-frame clones and is missing some. This sample carries 65,000 to 85,000 clones, about 90% of them seen once, and the ten largest clones take around 9.5%. The chain couples TRBV9 to TRBJ2-7; TRBD2 matches at 8 bases. This clonotype originated in a female donor in good health, enrolled as a control in a pregnancy study. The sample in question was peripheral blood, obtained after pregnancy. The CDR3 region is CASSVGRGGYNEQYF. CDR3 DNA: TGTGCCAGCAGCGTAGGTCGGGGGGGCTACAACGAGCAGTACTTC.